This T cell receptor beta chain was sequenced in a study of early T cells in non-severe SARS-CoV-2 infection. Study-level points and caveats: VDJdb matching favored anti-spike CD8 responses, missing private and CD4 specificities.

In TCRdb, the 5' RACE reads were re-called with MiXCR into one record per CDR3 protein. Among tens of thousands of distinct CDR3 sequences, about 6% were seen once, and the ten largest hold about 5.8%. Remarks on this clonotype: Antigen: not known.

Germline CDR1 and CDR2: LNHDA and SQIVND (reference sequence). The CDR3 has 12 amino acids. The V end lost 7 bases, the J end lost 7 bases, and 11 bases lay between the germline ends. The sample was whole blood. This receptor was taken from an adult who was a healthcare worker with PCR-confirmed SARS-CoV-2 infection or an uninfected control (not recorded which). The chain carries TRBV19 and TRBJ1-5; no clear D gene. CDR3 DNA: TGTGCCAGTAATCTCGGGAGACAGCCCCAGCATTTT. Its translation: CASNLGRQPQHF.